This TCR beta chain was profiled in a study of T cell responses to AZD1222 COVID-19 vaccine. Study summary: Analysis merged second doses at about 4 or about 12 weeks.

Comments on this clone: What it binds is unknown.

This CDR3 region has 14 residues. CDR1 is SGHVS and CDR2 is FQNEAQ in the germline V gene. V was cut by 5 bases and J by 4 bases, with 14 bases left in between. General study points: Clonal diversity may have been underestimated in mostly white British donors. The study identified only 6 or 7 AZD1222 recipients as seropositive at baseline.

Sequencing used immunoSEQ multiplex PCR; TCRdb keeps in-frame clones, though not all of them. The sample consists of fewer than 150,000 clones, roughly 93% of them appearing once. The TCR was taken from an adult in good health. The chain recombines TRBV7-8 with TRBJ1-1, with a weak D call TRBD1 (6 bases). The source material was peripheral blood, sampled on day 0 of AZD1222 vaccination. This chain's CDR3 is CASSLVGQTTEAFF. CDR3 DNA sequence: TGTGCCAGCAGCCTAGTCGGACAGACCACTGAAGCTTTCTTT.